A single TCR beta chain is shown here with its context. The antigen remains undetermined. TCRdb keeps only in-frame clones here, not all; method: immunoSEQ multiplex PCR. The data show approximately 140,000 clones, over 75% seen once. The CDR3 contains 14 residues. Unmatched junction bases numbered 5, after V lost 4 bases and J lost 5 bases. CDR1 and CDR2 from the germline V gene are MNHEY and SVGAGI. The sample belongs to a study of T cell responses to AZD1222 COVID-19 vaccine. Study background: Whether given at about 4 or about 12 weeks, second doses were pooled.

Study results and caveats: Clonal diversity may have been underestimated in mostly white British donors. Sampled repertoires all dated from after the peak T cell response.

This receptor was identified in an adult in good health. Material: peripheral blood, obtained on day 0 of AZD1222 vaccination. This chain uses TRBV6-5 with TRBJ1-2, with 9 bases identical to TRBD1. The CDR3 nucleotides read TGTGCCAGCAGTTCCGGGACAGGGCATTATGGCTACACCTTC. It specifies CASSSGTGHYGYTF.